One and the same sample provided the 26 T cell receptor beta chains below, sequenced in a study of blood T cell repertoires in COVID-19. Generated by immunoSEQ multiplex PCR, the TCRdb table keeps only in-frame clones and is missing some. The sample holds tens of thousands of clones, 75% to 85% seen once. Sequenced sample: peripheral blood. Receptors originate from a human donor in a cohort sampled during active COVID-19.

The chain links TRBV18 to TRBJ2-1; 8 bases are a match to TRBD2. Unmatched junction bases numbered 23, after V lost 6 bases and J lost 7 bases. The CDR3 loop spans 19 amino acids. Germline V CDR1 and CDR2: KGHSH, LQKENI. CDR3 nucleotide sequence: TGTGCCAGCTCCCCCGGAAGCGGGGGAGCCCAACGGACCGGGAATGAGCAGTTCTTC. Translating gives CASSPGSGGAQRTGNEQFF. The entire variable domain, with the rest obtained from reference TRBV18 and TRBJ2-1, is as follows: NAGVMQNPRHLVRRRGQEARLRCSPMKGHSHVYWYRQLPEEGLKFMVYLQKENIIDESGMPKERFSAEFPKEGPSILRIQQVVRGDSAAYFCASSPGSGGAQRTGNEQFFGPGTRLTVL.

This chain links TRBV2 with TRBJ2-5; D may be TRBD2 (5 bases). Germline V gene lookup returns CDR1 SNHLY and CDR2 FYNNEI. CDR3 length equals 11 residues. Trimming took 7 bases from V and 7 from J, leaving 10 bases between them. This CDR3 is CASTNRGTQYF. The CDR3 DNA is TGTGCCAGCACCAATCGGGGGACCCAGTACTTC.

J is TRBJ2-6 and V is TRBV2; D remains unclear. V lost 4 bases to trimming and J lost 0 bases, with 16 bases between them. This CDR3 is 18 amino acids long. Germline V lookup: CDR1 SNHLY, CDR2 FYNNEI. The CDR3 DNA follows: TGTGCCAGCAGTGGCTATCAGACACTCTCCTCTGGGGCCAACGTCCTGACTTTC. Translating it yields CASSGYQTLSSGANVLTF.

The chain combines TRBV9 with TRBJ2-2, with TRBD2 matching over 7 bases. V lost 0 bases, J lost 2 bases, and 4 bases stayed unmatched. Germline lookup yields CDR1 SGDLS and CDR2 YYNGEE. The length of the CDR3 is 16 residues. The CDR3 protein is CASSVAGGSNTGELFF. Written as DNA, the CDR3 is TGTGCCAGCAGCGTAGCCGGGGGGTCAAACACCGGGGAGCTGTTTTTT. The whole variable domain, filled in from reference TRBV9 and TRBJ2-2, reads DSGVTQTPKHLITATGQRVTLRCSPRSGDLSVYWYQQSLDQGLQFLIQYYNGEERAKGNILERFSAQQFPDLHSELNLSSLELGDSALYFCASSVAGGSNTGELFFGEGSRLTVL.

J is TRBJ2-1 and V is TRBV2; no firm D call. There are 13 residues in the CDR3. V was shortened by 2 bases and J by 12 bases, with 14 bases between the two germline ends. The V gene's germline CDR1 is SNHLY and CDR2 FYNNEI. Written as DNA, the CDR3 is TGTGCCAGCAGTGAAAACCCCCTACGGAGGCAGTTCTTC. Translation: CASSENPLRRQFF.

This clone occurred once. V gene TRBV7-2 combines with J gene TRBJ2-1; TRBD2 is a possible D gene (5 bases). CDR3 length: 15 amino acids. The germline V and J ends were trimmed by 4 bases and 0 bases, with 10 bases remaining between them. The V gene's germline CDR1 is SGHTA and CDR2 FQGNSA. The CDR3 spells CASSSRGPSYNEQFF. The CDR3 nucleotides read TGTGCCAGCAGCTCCCGCGGGCCCTCCTACAATGAGCAGTTCTTC.

The count of this clone is one. The chain carries TRBV18 and TRBJ1-1; D is perhaps TRBD1 (5 bases). Trimming left V 3 bases short and J 2 bases short, with 13 bases between. Looked up from germline, CDR1 is KGHSH and CDR2 is LQKENI. The CDR3 consists of 15 residues. The CDR3 reads CASSPTGRGNTEAFF. CDR3 coding DNA: TGTGCCAGCTCACCCACCGGGAGGGGCAACACTGAAGCTTTCTTT.

The V and J genes are TRBV10-3 and TRBJ1-5; no firm D call. The CDR3 has 12 residues. Trimming took off 2 bases at V and 9 bases at J, with 8 bases between the two ends. Looked up from germline, CDR1 is ENHRY and CDR2 is SYGVKD. The CDR3 loop reads CAISEKEGPQHF. CDR3 nucleotides: TGTGCCATCAGTGAGAAGGAGGGGCCCCAGCATTTT.

The rearrangement links TRBV5-1 to TRBJ2-2; a possible D gene is TRBD2 (5 bases). V lost 0 bases to trimming and J lost 1 base, with 10 bases between them. Germline CDR1 SGHRS, CDR2 YFSETQ. The CDR3 covers 16 residues. The CDR3 region is CASSLVGSGNTGELFF. For the CDR3, the DNA is TGCGCCAGCAGCTTGGTCGGCAGCGGGAACACCGGGGAGCTGTTTTTT.

A single count supports this clone. The V gene is TRBV24-1, the J gene TRBJ2-5, with D perhaps TRBD2 (6 bases). The V and J ends lost 10 bases and 5 bases respectively, with 16 bases between them. Germline-derived CDR1 and CDR2 are KGHDR and SFDVKD. The CDR3 has 13 residues. The CDR3: CATNTEGSETQYF. The CDR3 DNA sequence: TGTGCCACGAATACGGAGGGATCGGAGACCCAGTACTTC.

The rearrangement links TRBV28 to TRBJ1-1, with D maybe TRBD1 (5 bases). The germline gives CDR1 MDHEN, CDR2 SYDVKM. The CDR3 is 13 residues long. Trimming left V 6 bases short and J 5 bases short, with 13 bases between. The CDR3 DNA reads TGTGCCAGCAGCCGGCGGGACCGGACTGAAGCTTTCTTT. This gives the protein CASSRRDRTEAFF.

The gene calls are TRBV3-1 (or the pseudogene TRBV3-2) and TRBJ1-1, with 7 bases fitting TRBD1. Per germline, CDR1 LGHDT and CDR2 YNNKEL (reference sequence). The V and J ends lost 3 bases and 7 bases, in that order; junction bases with no gene match: 8. This CDR3 region has 14 residues. The CDR3 here is CASSQGTAFSEAFF. In DNA, the CDR3 is TGTGCCAGCAGCCAGGGGACAGCCTTTAGTGAAGCTTTCTTT.

The chain couples TRBV5-4 to TRBJ1-2; TRBD1 matches 10 bases. The CDR3 contains 16 residues. V was pared by 0 bases and J by 8 bases, with 10 bases of the junction left unmatched. Germline CDR1 and CDR2: SGHNT and YYREEE (reference sequence). The chain's CDR3 is CASSLGATGGKSGYTF. As DNA, the CDR3 is TGTGCCAGCAGCTTGGGGGCGACAGGGGGCAAGTCGGGCTACACCTTC.

This clone was detected only once. This rearrangement joins TRBV4-3 to TRBJ1-1, with 10 nucleotides matching TRBD1. The germline CDR1 and CDR2 sequences are LGHNA and YSLEER. This CDR3 has 14 residues. V dropped 4 bases and J dropped 4; count of bases not matched to a gene: 3. CDR3 residues: CASSPGQGSTEAFF. CDR3 bases: TGCGCCAGCAGCCCGGGACAGGGGAGCACTGAAGCTTTCTTT.

The chain recombines TRBV29-1 with TRBJ2-1; 7 nucleotides agree with TRBD1. Germline V gene sequence: CDR1 SQVTM, CDR2 ANQGSEA. Trimming cost V 8 bases and J 0 bases; bases outside gene matches: 7. The CDR3 runs 14 residues. CDR3 sequence (DNA): TGCAGCACATCGGGACAGAGCTCCTACAATGAGCAGTTCTTC. This codes for CSTSGQSSYNEQFF.

The genes are TRBV29-1 and TRBJ2-3; no firm D call. V lost 7 bases to trimming and J lost 4 bases, with 12 bases between them. Germline V gives CDR1 SQVTM, CDR2 ANQGSEA. CDR3 length: 12 residues. This CDR3 is CSGRSYSDTQYF. The CDR3 region has the DNA TGCAGCGGCCGATCCTACTCAGATACGCAGTATTTT.

This clone was seen only once. The rearrangement joins TRBV28 to TRBJ1-5; the D is unclear. V gave up 2 bases and J gave up 3 bases, with 11 bases separating them. From germline, CDR1 is MDHEN and CDR2 SYDVKM. The CDR3 is 15 amino acids. The CDR3 region is CASSLEAGLNQPQHF. In DNA form, the CDR3 reads TGTGCCAGCAGTTTAGAAGCTGGACTCAATCAGCCCCAGCATTTT. The whole variable domain, remainder taken from reference TRBV28 and TRBJ1-5, is DVKVTQSSRYLVKRTGEKVFLECVQDMDHENMFWYRQDPGLGLRLIYFSYDVKMKEKGDIPEGYSVSREKKERFSLILESASTNQTSMYLCASSLEAGLNQPQHFGDGTRLSIL.

CDR3 region: CATSRKLAGLNEQFF. DNA for the CDR3: TGTGCCACCAGCAGAAAACTAGCGGGGCTCAATGAGCAGTTCTTC. V is TRBV15 and J is TRBJ2-1, with 10 bases matching TRBD2. CDR1 LNHNV and CDR2 YYDKDF come from the germline V gene (reference sequence). The CDR3 contains 15 residues. Losses at the gene ends were 2 bases for V and 6 bases for J; bases not matched to a gene: 4.

This chain connects TRBV28 to TRBJ1-2; no reliable D call. In germline, CDR1 is MDHEN, CDR2 SYDVKM. The V gene lost 9 bases and the J gene lost 7 bases, with 21 bases spanning the gap. The CDR3 runs 14 residues. The DNA for the CDR3 is TGTGCCAGTTATGCGACATACCGAGCGGCTGGCTACACCTTC. Protein sequence: CASYATYRAAGYTF.

This clone turned up a few times. The CDR3 DNA is TGTGCCAGCAGCCAAGGAATTACATACAATGAGCAGTTCTTC. Amino acid sequence: CASSQGITYNEQFF. The rearrangement links TRBV3-1 (or the pseudogene TRBV3-2) to TRBJ2-1, with D uncertain. V lost 1 base, J lost 4 bases, and 8 bases lay in between. Germline-derived CDR1 and CDR2 are LGHDT and YNNKEL (reference sequence). The CDR3 consists of 14 residues.

This clone was counted only a few times. The J gene is TRBJ1-6, the V gene TRBV7-8, with 7 bases identical to TRBD1. Germline-derived CDR1 and CDR2 are SGHVS and FQNEAQ. The V segment lost 3 bases and the J segment 10 bases; nucleotides outside the gene matches: 6. There are 14 residues in the CDR3. The CDR3 nucleotides read TGTGCCAGCAGCTTCGGACAGGATCGGTCACCCCTCCACTTT. Protein sequence: CASSFGQDRSPLHF.

The V gene is TRBV4-1, the J gene TRBJ1-4, with D unresolved. V lost 0 bases, J lost 7 bases, and 15 bases lay in between. Per the germline V gene, CDR1 is MGHRA and CDR2 is YSYEKL. The CDR3 is 16 amino acids. CDR3 nucleotide sequence: TGCGCCAGCAGCCAAGATAGGGTCAAGCGGGGTGAAAAACTGTTTTTT. Protein: CASSQDRVKRGEKLFF.

This chain connects TRBV6-5 to TRBJ2-1, with 9 bases lining up with TRBD2. CDR1 is MNHEY and CDR2 is SVGAGI in the germline V gene. V lost 6 bases to trimming and J lost 8 bases; unmatched junction nucleotides: 8. The CDR3 length is 14 residues. The CDR3 nucleotides are TGTGCCAGCAGCCCGGGACTAGCTTCCTATGAGCAGTTCTTC. This codes for CASSPGLASYEQFF.

The chain's CDR3 is CASSTGQGEYEQYF. CDR3 in DNA: TGTGCCAGCAGTACCGGACAGGGAGAATACGAGCAGTACTTC. The V call is TRBV2, the J call TRBJ2-7; TRBD1 matches at 8 bases. CDR3 length equals 14 residues. Losses at the gene ends were 5 bases for V and 4 bases for J; bases not matched to a gene: 7. The germline V gene has CDR1 SNHLY and CDR2 FYNNEI.

This chain uses TRBV10-3 with TRBJ2-7; D may be TRBD1 (6 bases). This CDR3 region has 12 residues. The V end lost 10 bases, the J end lost 5 bases, and 15 bases lay between the germline ends. Germline V lookup: CDR1 ENHRY, CDR2 SYGVKD. CDR3 protein: CATTRGRDEQYF. The CDR3 coding sequence is TGTGCCACGACCAGGGGTCGTGACGAGCAGTACTTC.

The V gene is TRBV28, the J gene TRBJ1-5, with D possibly being TRBD1 (5 bases). The ends were cut back, 5 bases at V and 0 bases at J, with 8 bases in the middle. Looked up from germline, CDR1 is MDHEN and CDR2 is SYDVKM. CDR3 length equals 14 residues. CDR3 nucleotides: TGTGCCAGCAGTCCTCAGGGTAGCAATCAGCCCCAGCATTTT. Translating it yields CASSPQGSNQPQHF.